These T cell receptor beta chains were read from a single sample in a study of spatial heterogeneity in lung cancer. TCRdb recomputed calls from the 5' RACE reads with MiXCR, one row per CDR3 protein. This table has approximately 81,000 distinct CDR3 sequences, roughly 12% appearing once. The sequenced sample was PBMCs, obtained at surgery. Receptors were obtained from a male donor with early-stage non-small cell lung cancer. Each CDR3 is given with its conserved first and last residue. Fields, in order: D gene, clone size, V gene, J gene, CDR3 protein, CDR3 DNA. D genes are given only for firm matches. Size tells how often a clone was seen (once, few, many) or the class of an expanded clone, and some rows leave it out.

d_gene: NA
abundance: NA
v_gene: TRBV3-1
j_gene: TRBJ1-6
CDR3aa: CASSQVENSPLHF
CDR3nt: TGTGCCAGCAGCCAAGTGGAAAATTCACCCCTCCACTTT

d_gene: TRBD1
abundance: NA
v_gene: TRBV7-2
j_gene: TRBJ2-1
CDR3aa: CASSLDRGNEQFF
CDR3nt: TGTGCCAGCAGCTTGGACAGGGGTAATGAGCAGTTCTTC

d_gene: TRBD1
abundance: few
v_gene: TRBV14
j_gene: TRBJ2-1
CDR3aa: CASSQAGTGNNEQFF
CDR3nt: TGTGCCAGCAGCCAAGCCGGGACAGGGAACAATGAGCAGTTCTTC

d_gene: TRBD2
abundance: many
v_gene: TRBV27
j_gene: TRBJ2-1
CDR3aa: CASSSRTSGSIYEQFF
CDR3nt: TGTGCCAGCAGTTCGAGGACTAGCGGGAGTATCTATGAGCAGTTCTTC

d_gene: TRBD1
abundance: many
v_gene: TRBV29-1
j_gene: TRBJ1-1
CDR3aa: CSVVTGGPNTEAFF
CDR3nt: TGCAGCGTTGTAACAGGGGGACCGAACACTGAAGCTTTCTTT

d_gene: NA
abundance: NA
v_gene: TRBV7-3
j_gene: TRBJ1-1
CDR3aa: CASSLRGAQSEAFF
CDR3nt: TGTGCCAGCAGCTTACGGGGGGCACAATCCGAAGCTTTCTTT

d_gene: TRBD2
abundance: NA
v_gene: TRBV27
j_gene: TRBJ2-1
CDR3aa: CASSVPTSGGAHEQFF
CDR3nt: TGTGCCAGCAGTGTACCGACTAGCGGGGGGGCCCATGAGCAGTTCTTC

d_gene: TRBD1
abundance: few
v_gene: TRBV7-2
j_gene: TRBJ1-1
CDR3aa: CASSRGQGRTEAFF
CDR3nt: TGTGCCAGCAGCCGTGGACAGGGGAGGACTGAAGCTTTCTTT

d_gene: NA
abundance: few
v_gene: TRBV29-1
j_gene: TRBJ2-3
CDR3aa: CSVLWGATDTQYF
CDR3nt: TGCAGCGTTCTTTGGGGGGCCACAGATACGCAGTATTTT

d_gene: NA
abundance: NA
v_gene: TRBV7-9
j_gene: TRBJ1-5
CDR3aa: CASSLVGTPEGPQHF
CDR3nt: TGTGCCAGCAGCTTAGTAGGCACACCGGAGGGGCCCCAGCATTTT

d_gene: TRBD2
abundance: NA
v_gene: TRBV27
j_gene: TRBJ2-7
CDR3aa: CASSLGTSGNYEQYF
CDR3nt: TGTGCCAGCAGTTTAGGGACTAGCGGGAACTACGAGCAGTACTTC

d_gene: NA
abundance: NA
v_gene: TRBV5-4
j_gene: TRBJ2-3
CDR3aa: CASSGGISTDTQYF
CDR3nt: TGTGCCAGCAGCGGGGGGATTTCCACAGATACGCAGTATTTT

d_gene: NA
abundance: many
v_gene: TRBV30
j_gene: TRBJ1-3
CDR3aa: CACSPDGGNTIYF
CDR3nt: TGTGCCTGCAGTCCTGACGGAGGAAACACCATATATTTT

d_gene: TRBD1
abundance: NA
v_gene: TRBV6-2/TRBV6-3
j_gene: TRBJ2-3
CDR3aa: CASSNRGATDTQYF
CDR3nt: TGTGCCAGCAGTAACAGGGGAGCGACAGATACGCAGTATTTT

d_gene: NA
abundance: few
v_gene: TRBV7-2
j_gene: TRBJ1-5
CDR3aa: CASRVRADSNQPQHF
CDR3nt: TGTGCCAGCAGAGTCCGGGCGGATAGCAATCAGCCCCAGCATTTT

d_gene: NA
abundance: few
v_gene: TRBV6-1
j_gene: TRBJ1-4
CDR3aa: CASRKDSGATNEKLFF
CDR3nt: TGTGCCAGCAGGAAGGACAGCGGCGCAACTAATGAAAAACTGTTTTTT

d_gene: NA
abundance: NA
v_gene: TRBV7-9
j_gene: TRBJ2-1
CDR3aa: CASSFPRDNEQFF
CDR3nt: TGTGCCAGCAGCTTCCCCAGAGACAATGAGCAGTTCTTC

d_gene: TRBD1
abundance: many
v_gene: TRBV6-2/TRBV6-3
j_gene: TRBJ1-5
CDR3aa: CASSYSRTGEDENSNQPQHF
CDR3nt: TGTGCCAGCAGTTACTCGCGGACAGGGGAAGATGAGAATAGCAATCAGCCCCAGCATTTT

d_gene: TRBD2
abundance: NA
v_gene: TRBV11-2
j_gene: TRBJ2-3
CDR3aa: CASSATSGVDTQYF
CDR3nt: TGTGCCAGCAGCGCGACTAGCGGGGTGGATACGCAGTATTTT

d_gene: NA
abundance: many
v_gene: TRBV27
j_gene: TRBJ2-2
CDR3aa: CASRARESTGELFF
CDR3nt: TGTGCCAGCAGGGCGCGGGAAAGCACCGGGGAGCTGTTTTTT

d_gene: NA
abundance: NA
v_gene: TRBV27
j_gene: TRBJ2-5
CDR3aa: CASSAGQTSQETQYF
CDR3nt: TGTGCCAGCAGTGCAGGACAGACGTCCCAAGAGACCCAGTACTTC

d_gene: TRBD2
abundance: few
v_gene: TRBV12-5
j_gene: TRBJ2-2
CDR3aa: CASALSGGATGELFF
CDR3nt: TGTGCTAGTGCCCTTAGCGGGGGGGCCACCGGGGAGCTGTTTTTT

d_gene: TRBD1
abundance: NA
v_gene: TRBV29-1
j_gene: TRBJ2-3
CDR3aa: CSVGAAGGGTDTQYF
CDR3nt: TGCAGCGTTGGGGCCGCAGGGGGAGGCACAGATACGCAGTATTTT

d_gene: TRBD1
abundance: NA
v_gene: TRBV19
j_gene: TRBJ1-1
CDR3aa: CASSPDRVMGNTEAFF
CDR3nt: TGTGCCAGTTCGCCCGACAGGGTTATGGGGAACACTGAAGCTTTCTTT

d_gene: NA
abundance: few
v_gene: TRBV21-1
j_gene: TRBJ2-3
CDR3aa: CASSKAEGTGVADTDTQYF
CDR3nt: TGTGCCAGCAGCAAAGCCGAAGGGACCGGGGTTGCGGACACAGATACGCAGTATTTT

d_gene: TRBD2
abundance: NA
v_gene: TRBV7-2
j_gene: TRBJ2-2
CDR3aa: CASSLTSGANTGELFF
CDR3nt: TGTGCCAGCAGCTTAACTAGCGGCGCGAACACCGGGGAGCTGTTTTTT

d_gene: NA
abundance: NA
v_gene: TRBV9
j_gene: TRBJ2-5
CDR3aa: CASSVRGAGRETQYF
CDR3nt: TGTGCCAGCAGCGTACGGGGGGCAGGTCGAGAGACCCAGTACTTC

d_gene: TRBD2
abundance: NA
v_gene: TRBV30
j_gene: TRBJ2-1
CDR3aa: CAWCPGLGNEQFF
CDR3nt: TGTGCCTGGTGTCCGGGACTAGGCAATGAGCAGTTCTTC

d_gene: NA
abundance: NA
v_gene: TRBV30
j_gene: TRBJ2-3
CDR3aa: CAWSRGGGSDTQYF
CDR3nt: TGTGCCTGGAGTCGTGGGGGCGGATCAGATACGCAGTATTTT